What follows are 7 T cell receptor beta chains derived from one specimen sequenced in a study of T cell repertoires in cytomegalovirus infection. TCRdb ran MiXCR on the reads and lists one entry per CDR3 protein. The sample contains 65,000 to 95,000 distinct CDR3 sequences, around 3.5% of which appear only once. The sequencing sample was made of PBMCs. Receptor source: a human donor in good health (CMV status not recorded). Some clones in this sample may be carry-over from other donors' samples.

This clonotype was observed at least ten times. The chain links TRBV12-3 or TRBV12-4 to TRBJ2-7; 11 nucleotides line up with TRBD1. V dropped 6 bases and J dropped 3; count of bases not matched to a gene: 7. This CDR3 has 15 amino acids. The CDR3 coding sequence is TGTGCCAGCAGCATTGGACAGGGGGCCGACTACGAGCAGTACTTC. Protein sequence: CASSIGQGADYEQYF.

In this sample, this clonotype turned up many times. DNA of the CDR3: TGTGCCAGCAGAAACCAGGGGGCTTTTATAGATACGCAGTATTTT. Translated, it gives CASRNQGAFIDTQYF. The rearrangement uses TRBV7-9 and TRBJ2-3; 8 nucleotides align to TRBD1. The V segment lost 6 bases and the J segment 5 bases; nucleotides outside the gene matches: 10. CDR3 length: 15 amino acids. In germline, CDR1 is SEHNR, CDR2 FQNEAQ (reference sequence).

This clonotype was seen many times. This rearrangement joins TRBV7-2 to TRBJ2-7, with 7 bases fitting TRBD2. The CDR3 has 12 residues. The J segment lost 0 bases and the V segment lost 8 bases, leaving 1 base of the junction unmatched. Germline CDR1 SGHTA, CDR2 FQGNSA. CDR3 protein: CASGGGSYEQYF. As DNA, the CDR3 is TGTGCCAGCGGGGGGGGCTCCTACGAGCAGTACTTC.

This clonotype was seen at least ten times. The chain uses TRBV7-2 and TRBJ1-5; no firm D call. Germline values: CDR1 SGHTA, CDR2 FQGNSA. V lost 4 bases and J lost 4, with 8 bases in between. This CDR3 contains 13 residues. This chain's CDR3 is CASSYGLNQPQHF. Here the CDR3 DNA reads TGTGCCAGCAGCTATGGGCTTAATCAGCCCCAGCATTTT.

There are many counts of this clonotype. J is TRBJ1-2 and V is TRBV28, with TRBD1 as a possible D gene (6 bases). Between the trimmed V and J ends, which lost 6 bases and 4 bases, there was a span of 9 bases. The length of the CDR3 is 12 residues. From germline, CDR1 is MDHEN and CDR2 SYDVKM. In DNA form, the CDR3 reads TGTGCCAGCAGAAAACAGGGCTATGGCTACACCTTC. It translates to CASRKQGYGYTF.

This clonotype was picked up many times. This sequence joins TRBV12-3 or TRBV12-4 and TRBJ1-4, with D perhaps matching TRBD1 (5 bases). Trimming took 2 bases from V and 8 from J, leaving 12 bases between them. This CDR3 is built from 14 residues. Here the CDR3 reads CASSLSGIEEKLFF. In nucleotides, the CDR3 is TGTGCCAGCAGTTTATCAGGGATAGAGGAAAAACTGTTTTTT.

This clonotype was counted many times. The genes are TRBV7-2 and TRBJ1-2, with 7 nucleotides matching TRBD1. Germline V gene lookup returns CDR1 SGHTA and CDR2 FQGNSA. V shed 1 base and J 4 bases; nucleotides not matched to a gene: 9. The CDR3 consists of 16 residues. The CDR3 spells CASSLGGTVSFYGYTF. The CDR3 nucleotides read TGTGCCAGCAGCTTAGGAGGGACAGTATCCTTCTATGGCTACACCTTC.